This T cell receptor (beta chain) was recovered during a study of CD8 T cells in Susac syndrome. The germline V gene has CDR1 SGHRS and CDR2 YFSETQ. The V gene end was trimmed by 3 bases and the J gene end by 5 bases; junction bases not matched to a gene: 12. The CDR3 consists of 16 residues. Sequencing targeted TCR beta in T cells from blood (CD8+ and CD4+). Controls matched for sex and age were healthy donors. TEMRA cells were enriched by FACS, and CD4+ and CD8+ T cells were negatively isolated. RNA, at about 0.5 to 1 ug, was reverse transcribed with random hexamers. The authors amplified TCR beta CDR3 across 54 Vbeta and 13 Jbeta using immunoSEQ multiplex PCR. TCRdb re-derived calls from the immunoSEQ multiplex PCR reads in MiXCR, one entry per CDR3 protein. This sample yields roughly 180,000 distinct CDR3 sequences, of which just under 95% are seen a single time; 0.11% to 0.15% belongs to the top ten.

The chain recombines TRBV5-1 with TRBJ2-5; 8 bases fit TRBD2. Sequenced sample: CD4+ T cells from PBMCs. This receptor was taken from a human donor in good health. The CDR3 bases are TGCGCCAGCAGCTACGGTAGCGGGGAGGGTTCGGAGACCCAGTACTTC. It is translated as CASSYGSGEGSETQYF.